This entry features one T cell receptor (beta chain) sequence. What it binds is not known. TCRdb's table, derived via immunoSEQ multiplex PCR, lists solely in-frame clones and lacks some. This table holds tens of thousands of clones, 80% to 95% found once. With V trimmed by 6 bases and J by 2 bases, 13 bases remained unmatched. CDR3 length: 16 residues. Looked up from germline, CDR1 is SEHNR and CDR2 is FQNEAQ (reference sequence). The data belong to a study of T cells after posttransplantation cyclophosphamide. Study findings and constraints: TRB clonality was highly associated with recipient CMV seropositivity and reactivation. Tissue-infiltrating T cells from skin or gut overlapped little with blood T cells.

A marrow graft followed busulfan-fludarabine conditioning, with cyclophosphamide on days +3 and +4. The specimen comprised PBMCs, sampled around 67 days after allogeneic stem cell transplant with posttransplant cyclophosphamide. The clonotype was recovered from a male patient aged 55 to 69 who received an allogeneic stem cell transplant from a related donor and was CMV-positive. The graft donor may account for some of the T cells. V gene TRBV7-9 combines with J gene TRBJ2-7; 7 positions match TRBD1. The CDR3 loop reads CASSRKPGQRPYEQYV. The DNA for the CDR3 is TGTGCCAGCAGTCGCAAACCGGGACAGCGACCCTACGAGCAGTACGTC.